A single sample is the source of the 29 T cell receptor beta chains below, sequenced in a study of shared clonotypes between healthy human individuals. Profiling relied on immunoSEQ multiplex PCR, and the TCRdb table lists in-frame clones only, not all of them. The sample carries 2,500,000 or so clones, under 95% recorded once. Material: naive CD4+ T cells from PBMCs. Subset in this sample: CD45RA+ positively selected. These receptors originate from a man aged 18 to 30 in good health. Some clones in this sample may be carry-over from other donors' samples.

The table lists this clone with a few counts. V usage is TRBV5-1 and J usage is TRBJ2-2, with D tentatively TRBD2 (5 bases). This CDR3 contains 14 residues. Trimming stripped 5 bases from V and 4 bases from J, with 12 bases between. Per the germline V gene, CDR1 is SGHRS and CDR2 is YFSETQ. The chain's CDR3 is CASRPTLATGELFF. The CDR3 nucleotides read TGCGCCAGCAGGCCAACCCTAGCCACCGGGGAGCTGTTTTTT.

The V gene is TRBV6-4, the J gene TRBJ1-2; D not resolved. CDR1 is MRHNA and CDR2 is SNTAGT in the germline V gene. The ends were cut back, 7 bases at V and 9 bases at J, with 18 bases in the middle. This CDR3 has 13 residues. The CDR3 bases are TGTGCCAGCATAGGTAACGGGGAAGGAAGCTACACCTTC. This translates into CASIGNGEGSYTF.

In DNA form, the CDR3 reads TGCAGCGTTGATTACACCCTGAGTGATGGCTACACCTTC. Residues: CSVDYTLSDGYTF. The rearrangement uses TRBV29-1 and TRBJ1-2; no clear D. The V end lost 3 bases, the J end lost 6 bases, and 14 bases lay between the germline ends. Per the germline V gene, CDR1 is SQVTM and CDR2 is ANQGSEA. The CDR3 is 13 amino acids.

CDR3: CASSGSGSEETQYF. In DNA, the CDR3 is TGTGCCAGCAGCGGTAGCGGGAGTGAAGAGACCCAGTACTTC. The gene calls are TRBV6-1 and TRBJ2-5; 9 nucleotides line up with TRBD2. The CDR3 has 14 residues. From germline, CDR1 is MNHNS and CDR2 SASEGT. V was clipped by 6 bases and J by 3 bases; unmatched bases: 5.

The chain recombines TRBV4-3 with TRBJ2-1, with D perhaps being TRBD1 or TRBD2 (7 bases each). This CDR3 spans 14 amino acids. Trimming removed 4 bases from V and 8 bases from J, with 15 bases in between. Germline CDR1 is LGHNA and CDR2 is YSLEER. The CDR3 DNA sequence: TGCGCCAGCAGCCCCGGCAGGGGGGGCGATGAGCAGTTCTTC. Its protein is CASSPGRGGDEQFF.

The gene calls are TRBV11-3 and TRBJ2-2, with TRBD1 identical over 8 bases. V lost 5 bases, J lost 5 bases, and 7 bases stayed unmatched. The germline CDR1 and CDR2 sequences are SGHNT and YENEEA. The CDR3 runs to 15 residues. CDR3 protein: CASSGRQGKTGELFF. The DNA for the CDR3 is TGTGCCAGCAGCGGGCGACAGGGGAAAACCGGGGAGCTGTTTTTT.

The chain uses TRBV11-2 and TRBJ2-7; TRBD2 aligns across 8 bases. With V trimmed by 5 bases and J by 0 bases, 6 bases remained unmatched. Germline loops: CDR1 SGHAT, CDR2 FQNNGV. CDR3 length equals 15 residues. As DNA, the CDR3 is TGTGCCAGCAGCCCAACTAGCGGTAGCTCCTACGAGCAGTACTTC. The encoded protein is CASSPTSGSSYEQYF.

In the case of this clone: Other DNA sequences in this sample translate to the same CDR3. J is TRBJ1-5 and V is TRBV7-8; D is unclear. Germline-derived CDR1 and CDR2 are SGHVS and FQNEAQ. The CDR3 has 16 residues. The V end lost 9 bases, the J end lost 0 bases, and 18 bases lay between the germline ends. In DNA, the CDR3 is TGTGCCAGTAGCCCCCGAGCAGGTTATAGCAATCAGCCCCAGCATTTT. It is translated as CASSPRAGYSNQPQHF.

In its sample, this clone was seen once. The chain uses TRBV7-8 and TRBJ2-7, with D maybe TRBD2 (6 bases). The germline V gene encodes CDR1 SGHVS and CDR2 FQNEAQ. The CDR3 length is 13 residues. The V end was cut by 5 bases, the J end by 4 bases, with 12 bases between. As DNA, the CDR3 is TGTGCCAGCAGCCGGGACTTCGATTACGAGCAGTACTTC. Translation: CASSRDFDYEQYF.

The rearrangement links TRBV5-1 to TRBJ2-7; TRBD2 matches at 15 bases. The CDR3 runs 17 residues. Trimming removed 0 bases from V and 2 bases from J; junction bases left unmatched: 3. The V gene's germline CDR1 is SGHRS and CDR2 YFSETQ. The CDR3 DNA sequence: TGCGCCAGCAGCTTGGGAGGGACTAGCGGGAGGCCCTACGAGCAGTACTTC. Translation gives CASSLGGTSGRPYEQYF.

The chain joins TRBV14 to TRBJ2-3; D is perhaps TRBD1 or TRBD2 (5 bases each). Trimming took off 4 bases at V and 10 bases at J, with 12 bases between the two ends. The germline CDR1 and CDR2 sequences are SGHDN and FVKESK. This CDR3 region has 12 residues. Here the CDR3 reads CASSRDRRAQYF. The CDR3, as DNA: TGTGCCAGCAGCCGGGACCGTCGGGCGCAGTATTTT. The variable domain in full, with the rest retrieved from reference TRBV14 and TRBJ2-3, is EAGVTQFPSHSVIEKGQTVTLRCDPISGHDNLYWYRRVMGKEIKFLLHFVKESKQDESGMPNNRFLAERTGGTYSTLKVQPAELEDSGVYFCASSRDRRAQYFGPGTRLTVL.

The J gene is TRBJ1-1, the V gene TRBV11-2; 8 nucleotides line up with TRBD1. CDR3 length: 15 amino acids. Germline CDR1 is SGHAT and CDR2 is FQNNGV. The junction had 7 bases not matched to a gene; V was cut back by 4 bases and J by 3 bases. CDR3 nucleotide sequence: TGTGCCAGCAGCTCCGAAGCAGGGGGCTACACTGAAGCTTTCTTT. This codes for CASSSEAGGYTEAFF.

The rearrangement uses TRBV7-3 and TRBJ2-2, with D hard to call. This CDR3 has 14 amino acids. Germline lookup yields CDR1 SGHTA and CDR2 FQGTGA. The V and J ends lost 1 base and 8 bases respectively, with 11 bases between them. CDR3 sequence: CASSLIHPGGELFF. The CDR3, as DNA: TGTGCCAGCAGCTTAATACATCCCGGTGGGGAGCTGTTTTTT.

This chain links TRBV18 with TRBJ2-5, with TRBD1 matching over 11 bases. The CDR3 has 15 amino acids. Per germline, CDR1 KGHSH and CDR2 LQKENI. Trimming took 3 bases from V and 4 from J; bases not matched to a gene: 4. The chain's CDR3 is CASSPDRGRVETQYF. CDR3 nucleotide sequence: TGTGCCAGCTCACCGGACAGGGGGCGCGTAGAGACCCAGTACTTC.

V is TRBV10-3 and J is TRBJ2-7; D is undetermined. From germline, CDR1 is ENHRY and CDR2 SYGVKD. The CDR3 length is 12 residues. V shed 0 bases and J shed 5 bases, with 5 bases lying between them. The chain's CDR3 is CAISESFDEQYF. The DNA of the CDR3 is TGTGCCATCAGTGAGTCCTTTGACGAGCAGTACTTC.

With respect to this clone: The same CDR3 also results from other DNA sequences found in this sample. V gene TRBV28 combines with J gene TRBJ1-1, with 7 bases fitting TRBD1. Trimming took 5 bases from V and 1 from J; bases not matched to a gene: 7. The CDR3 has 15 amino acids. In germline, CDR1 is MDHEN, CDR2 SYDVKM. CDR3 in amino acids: CASSPGDRRNTEAFF. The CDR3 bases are TGTGCCAGCAGTCCCGGGGACAGAAGGAACACTGAAGCTTTCTTT.

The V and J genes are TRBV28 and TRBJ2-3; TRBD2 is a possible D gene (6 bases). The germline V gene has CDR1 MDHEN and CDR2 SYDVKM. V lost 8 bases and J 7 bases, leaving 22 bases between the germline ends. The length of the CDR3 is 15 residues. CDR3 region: CASLSQRGSGHTQYF. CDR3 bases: TGTGCCAGCCTATCGCAACGGGGGTCCGGGCATACGCAGTATTTT. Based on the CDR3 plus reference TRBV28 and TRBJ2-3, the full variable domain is DVKVTQSSRYLVKRTGEKVFLECVQDMDHENMFWYRQDPGLGLRLIYFSYDVKMKEKGDIPEGYSVSREKKERFSLILESASTNQTSMYLCASLSQRGSGHTQYFGPGTRLTVL.

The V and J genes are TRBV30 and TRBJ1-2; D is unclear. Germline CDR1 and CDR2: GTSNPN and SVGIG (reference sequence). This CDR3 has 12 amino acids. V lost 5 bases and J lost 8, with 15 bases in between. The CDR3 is CAWVGMERGYTF. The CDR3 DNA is TGTGCCTGGGTTGGGATGGAACGGGGCTACACCTTC.

CDR3 sequence reads: CASSLAYRTGNYEQYF. CDR3 DNA sequence: TGTGCCAGCAGCTTAGCGTACCGGACAGGGAACTACGAGCAGTACTTC. The rearrangement uses TRBV7-6 and TRBJ2-7, with 8 bases aligning to TRBD1. Germline CDR1 and CDR2: SGHVS and FNYEAQ. J lost 3 bases, V lost 0 bases, and 7 bases had no gene match. The CDR3 length is 16 residues. Drawing the rest from reference TRBV7-6 and TRBJ2-7, the complete variable domain is GAGVSQSPRYKVTKRGQDVALRCDPISGHVSLYWYRQALGQGPEFLTYFNYEAQQDKSGLPNDRFSAERPEGSISTLTIQRTEQRDSAMYRCASSLAYRTGNYEQYFGPGTRLTVT.

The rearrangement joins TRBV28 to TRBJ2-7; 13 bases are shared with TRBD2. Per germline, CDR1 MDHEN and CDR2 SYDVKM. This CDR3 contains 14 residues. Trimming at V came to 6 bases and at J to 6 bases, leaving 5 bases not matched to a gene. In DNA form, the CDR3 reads TGTGCCAGCAGGCCCGGACTAGCGGGAGTCGAGCAGTACTTC. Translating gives CASRPGLAGVEQYF.

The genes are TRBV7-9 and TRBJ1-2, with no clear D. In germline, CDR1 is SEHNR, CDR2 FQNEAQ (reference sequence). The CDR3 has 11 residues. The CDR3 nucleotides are TGTGCAGACGAGGGTTTAGATGGCTACACCTTC. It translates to CADEGLDGYTF.

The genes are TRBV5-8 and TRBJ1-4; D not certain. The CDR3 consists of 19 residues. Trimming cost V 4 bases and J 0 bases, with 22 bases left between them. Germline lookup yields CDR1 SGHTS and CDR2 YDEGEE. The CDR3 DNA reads TGTGCCAGCAGCCCCGGGCTAAAATACATTGCGGCAACTAATGAAAAACTGTTTTTT. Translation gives CASSPGLKYIAATNEKLFF.

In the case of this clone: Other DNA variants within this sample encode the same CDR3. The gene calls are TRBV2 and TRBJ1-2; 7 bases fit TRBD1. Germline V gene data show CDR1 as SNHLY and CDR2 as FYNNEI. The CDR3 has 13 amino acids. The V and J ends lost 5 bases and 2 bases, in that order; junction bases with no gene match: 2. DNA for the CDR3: TGTGCCAGCAGTCCGACAGGGAACTATGGCTACACCTTC. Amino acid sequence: CASSPTGNYGYTF.

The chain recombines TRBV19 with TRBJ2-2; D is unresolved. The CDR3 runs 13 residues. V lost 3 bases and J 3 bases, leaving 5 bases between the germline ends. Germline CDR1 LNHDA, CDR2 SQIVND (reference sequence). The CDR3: CASSIGDTGELFF. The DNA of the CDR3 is TGTGCCAGTAGTATTGGGGACACCGGGGAGCTGTTTTTT.

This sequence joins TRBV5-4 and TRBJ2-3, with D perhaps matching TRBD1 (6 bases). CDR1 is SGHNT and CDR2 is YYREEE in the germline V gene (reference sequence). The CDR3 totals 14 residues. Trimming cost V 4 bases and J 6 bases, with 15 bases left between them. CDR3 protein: CASSAGERGDTQYF. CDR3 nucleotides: TGTGCCAGCAGCGCCGGGGAGAGGGGGGATACGCAGTATTTT.

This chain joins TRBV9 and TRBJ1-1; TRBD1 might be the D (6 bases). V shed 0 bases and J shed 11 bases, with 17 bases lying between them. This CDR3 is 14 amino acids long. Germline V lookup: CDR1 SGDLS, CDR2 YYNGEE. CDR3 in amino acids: CASSVVNAGATAFF. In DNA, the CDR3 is TGTGCCAGCAGCGTAGTAAATGCGGGGGCTACGGCTTTCTTT.

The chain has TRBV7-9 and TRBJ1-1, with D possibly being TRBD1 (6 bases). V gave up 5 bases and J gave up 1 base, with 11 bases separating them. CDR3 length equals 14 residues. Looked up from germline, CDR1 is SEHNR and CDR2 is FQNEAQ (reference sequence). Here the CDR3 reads CASSPRTANTEAFF. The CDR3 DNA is TGTGCCAGCAGCCCGCGGACAGCGAACACTGAAGCTTTCTTT.

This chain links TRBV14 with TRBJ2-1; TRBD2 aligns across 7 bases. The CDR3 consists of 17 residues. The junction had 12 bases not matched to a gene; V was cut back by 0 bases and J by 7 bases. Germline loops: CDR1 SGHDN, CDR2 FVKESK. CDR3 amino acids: CASSQDLGGRVWNEQFF. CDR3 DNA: TGTGCCAGCAGCCAAGACCTGGGCGGGAGAGTTTGGAATGAGCAGTTCTTC.

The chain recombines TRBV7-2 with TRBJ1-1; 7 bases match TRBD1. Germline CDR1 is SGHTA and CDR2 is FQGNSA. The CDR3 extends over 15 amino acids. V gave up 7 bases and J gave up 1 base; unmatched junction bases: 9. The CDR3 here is CASTGAGTENTEAFF. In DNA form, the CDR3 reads TGTGCCAGCACCGGGGCTGGGACAGAGAACACTGAAGCTTTCTTT. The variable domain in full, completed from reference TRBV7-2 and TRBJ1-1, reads GAGVSQSPSNKVTEKGKDVELRCDPISGHTALYWYRQSLGQGLEFLIYFQGNSAPDKSGLPSDRFSAERTGGSVSTLTIQRTQQEDSAVYLCASTGAGTENTEAFFGQGTRLTVV.